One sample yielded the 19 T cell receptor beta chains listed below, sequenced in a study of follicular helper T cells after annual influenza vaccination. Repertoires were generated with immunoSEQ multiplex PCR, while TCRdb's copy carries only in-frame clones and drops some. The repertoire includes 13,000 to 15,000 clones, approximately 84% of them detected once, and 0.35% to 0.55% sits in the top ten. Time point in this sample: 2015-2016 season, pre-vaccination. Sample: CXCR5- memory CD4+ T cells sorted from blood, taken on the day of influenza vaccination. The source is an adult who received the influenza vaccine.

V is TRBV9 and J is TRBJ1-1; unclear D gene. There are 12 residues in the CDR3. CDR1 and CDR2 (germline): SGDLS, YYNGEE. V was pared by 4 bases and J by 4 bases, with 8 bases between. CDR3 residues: CASSREGTEAFF. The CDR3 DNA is TGTGCCAGCAGCAGGGAGGGCACTGAAGCTTTCTTT.

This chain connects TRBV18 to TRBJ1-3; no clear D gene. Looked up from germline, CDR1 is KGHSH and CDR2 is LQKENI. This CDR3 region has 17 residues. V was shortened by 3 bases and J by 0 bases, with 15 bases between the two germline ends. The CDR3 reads CASSPPRGRGSGNTIYF. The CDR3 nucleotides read TGTGCCAGCTCACCCCCCAGAGGACGGGGCTCTGGAAACACCATATATTTT.

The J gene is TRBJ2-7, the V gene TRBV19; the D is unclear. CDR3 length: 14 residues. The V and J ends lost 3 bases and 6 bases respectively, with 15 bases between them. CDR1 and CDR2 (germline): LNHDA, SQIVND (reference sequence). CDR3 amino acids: CASSISLTSGEQYF. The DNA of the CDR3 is TGTGCCAGTAGTATCTCCTTAACCTCGGGCGAGCAGTACTTC.

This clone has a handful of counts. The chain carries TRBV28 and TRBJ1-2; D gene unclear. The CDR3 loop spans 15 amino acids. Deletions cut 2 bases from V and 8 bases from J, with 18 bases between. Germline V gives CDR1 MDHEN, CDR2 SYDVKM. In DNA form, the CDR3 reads TGTGCCAGCAGTTTAGGATCCGGACCCAGAGGCGGCTACACCTTC. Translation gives CASSLGSGPRGGYTF.

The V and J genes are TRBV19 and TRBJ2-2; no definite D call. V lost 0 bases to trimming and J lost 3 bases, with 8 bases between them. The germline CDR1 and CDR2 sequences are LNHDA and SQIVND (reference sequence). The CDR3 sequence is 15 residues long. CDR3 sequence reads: CASSIDDLHTGELFF. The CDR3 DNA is TGTGCCAGTAGTATAGATGACTTGCACACCGGGGAGCTGTTTTTT.

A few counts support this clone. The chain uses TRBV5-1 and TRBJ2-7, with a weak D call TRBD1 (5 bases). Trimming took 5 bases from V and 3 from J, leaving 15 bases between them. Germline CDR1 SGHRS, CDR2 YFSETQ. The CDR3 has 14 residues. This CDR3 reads CASSGVQGLYEQYF. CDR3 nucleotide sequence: TGCGCCAGCAGTGGGGTGCAGGGCCTCTACGAGCAGTACTTC.

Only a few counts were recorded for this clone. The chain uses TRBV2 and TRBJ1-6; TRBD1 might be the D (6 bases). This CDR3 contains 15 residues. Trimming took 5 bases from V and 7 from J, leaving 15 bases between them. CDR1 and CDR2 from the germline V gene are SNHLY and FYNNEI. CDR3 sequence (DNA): TGTGCCAGCAGTAAGGGGGGGGAGATGAATTCACCCCTCCACTTT. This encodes CASSKGGEMNSPLHF.

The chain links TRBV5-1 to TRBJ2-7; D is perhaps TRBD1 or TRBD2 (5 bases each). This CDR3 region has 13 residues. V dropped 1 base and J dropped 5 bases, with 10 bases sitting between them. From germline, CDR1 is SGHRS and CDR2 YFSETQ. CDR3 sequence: CASSLIGTDEQYF. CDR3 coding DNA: TGCGCCAGCAGCTTGATAGGGACGGACGAGCAGTACTTC.

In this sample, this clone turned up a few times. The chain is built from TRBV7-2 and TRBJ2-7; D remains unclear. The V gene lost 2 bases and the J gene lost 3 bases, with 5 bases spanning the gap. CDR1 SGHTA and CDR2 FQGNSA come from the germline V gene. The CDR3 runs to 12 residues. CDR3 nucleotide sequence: TGTGCCAGCAGCTTACTTGGCTACGAGCAGTACTTC. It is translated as CASSLLGYEQYF.

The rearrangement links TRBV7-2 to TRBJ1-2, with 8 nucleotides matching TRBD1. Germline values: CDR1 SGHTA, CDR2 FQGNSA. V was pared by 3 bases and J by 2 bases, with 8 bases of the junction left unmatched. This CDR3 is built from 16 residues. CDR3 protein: CASSLGTGVINYGYTF. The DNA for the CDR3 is TGTGCCAGCAGCTTGGGGACAGGCGTCATCAACTATGGCTACACCTTC.

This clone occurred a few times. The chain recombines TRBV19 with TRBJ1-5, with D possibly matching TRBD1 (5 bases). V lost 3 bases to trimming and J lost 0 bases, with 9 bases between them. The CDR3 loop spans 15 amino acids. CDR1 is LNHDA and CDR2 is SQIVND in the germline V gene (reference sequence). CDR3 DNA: TGTGCCAGTAGTATGGTTGGACATAGCAATCAGCCCCAGCATTTT. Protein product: CASSMVGHSNQPQHF.

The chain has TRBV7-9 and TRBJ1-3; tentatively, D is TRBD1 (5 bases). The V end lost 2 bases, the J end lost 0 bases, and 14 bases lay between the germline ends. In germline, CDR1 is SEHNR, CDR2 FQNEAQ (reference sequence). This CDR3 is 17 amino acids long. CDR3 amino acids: CASSLLFQQVSGNTIYF. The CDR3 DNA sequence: TGTGCCAGCAGCTTACTCTTTCAACAGGTCTCTGGAAACACCATATATTTT. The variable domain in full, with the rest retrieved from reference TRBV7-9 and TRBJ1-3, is DTGVSQNPRHKITKRGQNVTFRCDPISEHNRLYWYRQTLGQGPEFLTYFQNEAQLEKSRLLSDRFSAERPKGSFSTLEIQRTEQGDSAMYLCASSLLFQQVSGNTIYFGEGSWLTVV.

The CDR3 bases are TGTGCCAGCAGCCGTACAGGGGTCACTAATGAAAAACTGTTTTTT. It yields the protein CASSRTGVTNEKLFF. This sequence joins TRBV2 and TRBJ1-4; 7 bases match TRBD1. This CDR3 is built from 15 residues. Trimming cost V 6 bases and J 2 bases; bases outside gene matches: 6. CDR1 SNHLY and CDR2 FYNNEI come from the germline V gene.

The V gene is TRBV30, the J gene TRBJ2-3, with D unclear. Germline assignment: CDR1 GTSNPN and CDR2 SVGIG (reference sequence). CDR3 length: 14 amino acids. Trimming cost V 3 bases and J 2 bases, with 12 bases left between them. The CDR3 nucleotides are TGTGCCTGGAGCCACTCTATCATCACAGATACGCAGTATTTT. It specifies CAWSHSIITDTQYF.

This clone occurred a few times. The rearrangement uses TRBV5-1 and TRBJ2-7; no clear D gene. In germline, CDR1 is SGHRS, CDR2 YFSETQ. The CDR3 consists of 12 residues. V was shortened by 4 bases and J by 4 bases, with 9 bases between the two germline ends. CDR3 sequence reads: CASSQGWYEQYF. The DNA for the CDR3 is TGCGCCAGCAGCCAAGGGTGGTACGAGCAGTACTTC.

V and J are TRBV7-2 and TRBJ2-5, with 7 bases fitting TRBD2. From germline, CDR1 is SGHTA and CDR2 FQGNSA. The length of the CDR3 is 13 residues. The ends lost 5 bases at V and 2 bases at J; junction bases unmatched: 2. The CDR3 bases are TGTGCCAGCAGCCGGGGGGTGCAAGAGACCCAGTACTTC. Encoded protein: CASSRGVQETQYF.

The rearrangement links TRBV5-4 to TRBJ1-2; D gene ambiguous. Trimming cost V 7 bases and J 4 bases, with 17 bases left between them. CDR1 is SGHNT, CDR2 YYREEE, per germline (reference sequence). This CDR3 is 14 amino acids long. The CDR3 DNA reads TGTGCCAGCGGTACAGCAATTGAGACCTATGGCTACACCTTC. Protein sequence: CASGTAIETYGYTF.

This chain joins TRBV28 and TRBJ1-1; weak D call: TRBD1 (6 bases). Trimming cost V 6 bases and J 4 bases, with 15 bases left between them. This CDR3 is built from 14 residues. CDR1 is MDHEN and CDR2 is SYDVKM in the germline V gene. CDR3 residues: CASRIRGLSTEAFF. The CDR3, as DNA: TGTGCCAGCAGGATCAGGGGCCTCAGCACTGAAGCTTTCTTT.

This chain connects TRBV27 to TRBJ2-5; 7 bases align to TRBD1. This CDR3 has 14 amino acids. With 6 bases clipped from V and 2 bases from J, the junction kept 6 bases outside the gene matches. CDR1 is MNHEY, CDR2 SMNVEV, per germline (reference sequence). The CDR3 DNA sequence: TGTGCCAGCAGGTTGACAGGGCTACAAGAGACCCAGTACTTC. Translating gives CASRLTGLQETQYF.